This TCR beta chain was recovered during a study of CXCR3-negative and CXCR3-positive naive CD8 T cells (dated by TCRdb to the late 2010s). For the study in its entirety: In total, 120 million to 150 million TRB reads were obtained, corresponding to roughly 1.5 +/- 0.3 million reads per library. Data from about ten donors, pooled across two independent experiments, went into the diversity and physicochemical repertoire analyses. The TRBV-TRBJ cluster analysis covered naive subsets from 5 donors and memory cells from 3 donors. Study-wide conclusions, independent of this receptor: Comparably high repertoire diversity was found in both naive subsets, whereas much lower repertoire diversity was found in memory CD8+ T cells. Because surface CD5, which has been linked to self-reactivity in mice, was comparable between naive subsets, TCR interaction strength was also inferred from TRB CDR3 physicochemical properties. TRBV-TRBJ usage was similar between naive CXCR3-negative and CXCR3-positive cells from the same donor, while memory cells showed distinct patterns. CXCR3 expression partially decreased after cryopreservation, so most assays used freshly isolated PBMCs. TRB CDR3s from CXCR3-positive naive cells showed higher hydrophobicity (lower Kidera factor 4), lower energy, and higher strength and volume indices than CXCR3-negative naive cells.

With regard to this clonotype: What this receptor recognizes is not known.

There are 15 amino acids in the CDR3, from cysteine to phenylalanine inclusive. DNA for this receptor is not on file. CDR1 SQVTM and CDR2 ANQGSEA were looked up in the germline V gene. For each CD8+ T cell subset, flow sorting was done in triplicate, and around 300,000 cells per subset went directly into RLT lysis buffer. To keep memory contaminants out, a stringent definition of naive CD8+ T cells was applied: CD45RO-CCR7+CD27+CD95-. Standard density gradient centrifugation was used to isolate peripheral blood mononuclear cells from buffy coats. A FACSAria III was used to flow-sort naive CXCR3-negative and CXCR3-positive CD8+ T cells. An RNeasy Mini Kit was used to extract total RNA from the sorted cells. Sequenced using a NextSeq 550. The Human TCR Profiling Kit (MiLaboratory) was used to make UMI-labeled 5' RACE TRB cDNA libraries. The full amount of extracted RNA was used for cDNA synthesis, and the full amount of resulting cDNA was used for PCR amplification. The libraries were made side by side, with each library going through the same number of PCR cycles. Processing in the source paper ran as follows. With a minimum of two reads required per UMI, MIGEC and MiXCR pulled out about 52,000 +/- 9,100 unique UMI-labeled TRB cDNA molecules from each library. On average, each library contained approximately 40,000 +/- 10,000 functional in-frame TRB CDR3 nucleotide clonotypes without stop codons. After downsampling to 5000 UMI-labeled TRB molecules per sample, diversity metrics, including normalized Shannon-Wiener and Chao1, were computed in VDJtools. VDJtools was used to calculate clonotype-size-weighted physicochemical properties of the central five CDR3 residues, namely interaction energy, strength, volume and Kidera factor 4. TCRdb reprocessed the sequencing reads and holds a single record per CDR3 protein sequence, with no DNA. The V and J calls were not made by the authors but by TCRdb's processing. The table for this sample lists more than 65,000 distinct CDR3 sequences. Around 1.5% of the sample comes from the top ten.

The V and J genes are TRBV29-1 and TRBJ2-7; lacking DNA, the TRBD1 call made by TCRdb goes unchecked. Sequences were obtained from naive CXCR3- CD8+ T cells from blood. Sample cell subset or site, as interpreted from the label and publication: CD45RO-CCR7+CD27+CD95- naive CD8+ T cells lacking CXCR3 (TNR3-). The clonotype originates from a human donor in good health. Some clones in this sample may be carry-over from other donors' samples. CDR3 reads: CSVDTGTGAFYEQYF.